The 3 T cell receptor beta chains below were found in one sample sequenced in a study of shared clonotypes between healthy human individuals. Method: immunoSEQ multiplex PCR; TCRdb's copy keeps in-frame clones and lacks some. The table shows about 1 million clones, with about 74% occurring only once. The material sequenced was memory CD4+ T cells sorted from blood. Subset defined: CD45RA-negative fraction. The origin of the receptors is a man in his late teens or twenties in good health.

Here the CDR3 DNA reads TGTGCCAGCAGTGACCAGGGGCTGGGGAATTCACCCCTCCACTTT. This sequence encodes CASSDQGLGNSPLHF. The genes are TRBV2 and TRBJ1-6; tentative D call: TRBD1 (6 bases). The CDR3 length is 15 residues. Germline-derived CDR1 and CDR2 are SNHLY and FYNNEI. V lost 3 bases to trimming and J lost 7 bases, with 13 bases between them.

The V and J genes are TRBV7-6 and TRBJ2-7, with 8 bases fitting TRBD1. CDR3 size: 16 residues. V shed 3 bases and J 3 bases; nucleotides not matched to a gene: 10. Germline assignment: CDR1 SGHVS and CDR2 FNYEAQ. In nucleotides, the CDR3 is TGTGCCAGCAGCTTGGCGATCGGACAGGGCCTCTACGAGCAGTACTTC. Residues: CASSLAIGQGLYEQYF.

This clone was detected a few times. The gene calls are TRBV27 and TRBJ1-1; TRBD1 agrees at 7 bases. CDR3 length: 15 residues. V lost 5 bases to trimming and J lost 5 bases; unmatched junction nucleotides: 11. Looked up from germline, CDR1 is MNHEY and CDR2 is SMNVEV (reference sequence). The CDR3 DNA reads TGTGCCAGCAGTCTTCGACAGGGTGGGGGGACTGAAGCTTTCTTT. Its translation is CASSLRQGGGTEAFF.